These T cell receptor beta chains were read from a single sample in a study of T-cell reconstitution after alpha-beta-depleted transplantation in children. TCRdb re-called the PCR reads with MiXCR, one entry per CDR3 protein. The sample has around 420,000 distinct CDR3 sequences; roughly 16% are singletons. Sample: PBMCs, mostly from graft donor cells, taken 360 days after TCRalphabeta/CD19-depleted stem cell transplant. The receptors were sampled from a boy younger than two who had a stem cell transplant for Wiskott-Aldrich syndrome, so the T cells may come from the graft donor. Each CDR3 is given with its conserved first and last residue. The D gene is left open where the match is weak. Part of the rows lack a size; the others show once, few, many or a class for expanded clones.

>TRBJ2-2|TRBV7-9|.|.
TGTGCCAGCACCCAACCGGGGGTGAACACCGGGGAGCTGTTTTTT
CASTQPGVNTGELFF
>TRBJ1-1|TRBV7-6|once|.
TGTGCCAGCAGCTTATATAGGGTTGGGTCTGAAGCTTTCTTT
CASSLYRVGSEAFF
>TRBJ2-1|TRBV10-3|.|.
TGTGCCATCACCCTGAGGGGGCCTTGGGGGGTCGCCTACAATGAGCAGTTCTTC
CAITLRGPWGVAYNEQFF
>TRBJ2-1|TRBV10-3|many|.
TGTGCCATCAGAAGGGGGGGGGACAACAATGAGCAGTTCTTC
CAIRRGGDNNEQFF
>TRBJ2-1|TRBV12-3/TRBV12-4|.|.
TGTGCCAGCAGAACCGGGACAGAGCAGTTCTTC
CASRTGTEQFF
>TRBJ2-1|TRBV4-3|many|.
TGCGCCAGCAGCCAACCTCCAAAAACTAGGGAAGATGAGCAGTTCTTC
CASSQPPKTREDEQFF
>TRBJ2-1|TRBV24-1|few|.
TGTGCCACCGCCGTCGGACATTCCTACAATGAGCAGTTCTTC
CATAVGHSYNEQFF
>TRBJ2-7|TRBV29-1|.|.
TGCAGCGTTGCCCCCGGGGAGAGATACGAGCAGTACTTC
CSVAPGERYEQYF
>TRBJ2-3|TRBV28|.|TRBD2
TGTGCCAGCAGCGCCCGGGGGGTAGATACGCAGTATTTT
CASSARGVDTQYF
>TRBJ2-2|TRBV24-1|.|.
TGTGCCACCAGTGACCCTCCCCCGGGGACGTCGAGGACCGGGGAGCTGTTTTTT
CATSDPPPGTSRTGELFF
>TRBJ1-5|TRBV12-3/TRBV12-4|few|.
TGTGCCAGCAGTTTTGGGGCTCAGCCCCAGCATTTT
CASSFGAQPQHF
>TRBJ2-7|TRBV27|few|.
TGTGCCAGCAGTCGGGGCTCGTGGGGGTACGAGCAGTACTTC
CASSRGSWGYEQYF
>TRBJ1-6|TRBV4-2|few|.
TGTGCCAGCAGCCAAAGGGGTGCGGCCCCTAATTCACCCCTCCACTTT
CASSQRGAAPNSPLHF
>TRBJ1-6|TRBV7-9|few|TRBD1
TGTGCCAGCAGGGAACAGGGGATGACCTATAATTCACCCCTCCACTTT
CASREQGMTYNSPLHF
>TRBJ2-1|TRBV18|few|TRBD2
TGTGCCACAGCCCAACGGCGGGGGGCGAGCTCCTACAATGAGCAGTTCTTC
CATAQRRGASSYNEQFF
>TRBJ2-1|TRBV2|many|TRBD2
TGTGCCAGCGGGGGGGAGCGGGGTGAGCAGTTCTTC
CASGGERGEQFF
>TRBJ2-3|TRBV6-1|few|TRBD2
TGTGCCAGCAGTGAATCAGCGGGGGTGTTTAGCACAGATACGCAGTATTTT
CASSESAGVFSTDTQYF
>TRBJ2-6|TRBV7-2|many|TRBD2
TGTGCCAGCAGCTTAGGCGGGAGGGCCACTGGGGCCAACGTCCTGACTTTC
CASSLGGRATGANVLTF
>TRBJ2-1|TRBV5-5|few|TRBD2
TGTGCCAGCAGCCCGGGACTAGCGGAAGGTGAGCAGTTCTTC
CASSPGLAEGEQFF
>TRBJ2-1|TRBV18|many|.
TGTGCCAGCTCACCCCGGGGCCCCTACAATGAGCAGTTCTTC
CASSPRGPYNEQFF
>TRBJ1-6|TRBV4-1|.|.
TGCGCCAGCAGCCAAGTCAGGGATTCACCCCTCCACTTT
CASSQVRDSPLHF
>TRBJ2-1|TRBV30|.|TRBD2
TGTGCCTGGAGCTTCCTAGCGGGTTACAATGAGCAGTTCTTC
CAWSFLAGYNEQFF
>TRBJ1-1|TRBV4-1|.|.
TGCGCCAGCAGCCAAGATTCGGGATGGTACACTGAAGCTTTCTTT
CASSQDSGWYTEAFF
>TRBJ1-5|TRBV4-2|few|.
TGTGCCAGCAGCCAAAGCTGGCGGAAGGTGGGCAATCAGCCCCAGCATTTT
CASSQSWRKVGNQPQHF
>TRBJ2-4|TRBV5-5|once|.
TGTGCCAGCAGCTACCTCGGGAAACTAGCCAAAAACATTCAGTACTTC
CASSYLGKLAKNIQYF
>TRBJ2-2|TRBV12-3/TRBV12-4|few|TRBD1
TGTGCCAGCAGTTTACGGGGACAGGTACCCGGGGAGCTGTTTTTT
CASSLRGQVPGELFF
>TRBJ2-1|TRBV24-1|few|TRBD2
TGTGCCACCAGTGTGGCTAGCGGGAGAGGTGATGAGCAGTTCTTC
CATSVASGRGDEQFF
>TRBJ1-3|TRBV11-2|.|.
TGTGCCAGCAGCTTAGTGGCCAATCCAGCCGACCCGACGAGCTCTGGAAACACCATATATTTT
CASSLVANPADPTSSGNTIYF
>TRBJ2-7|TRBV24-1|few|TRBD1
TGTGCCACCAGTGATGGCGGGACAGGGGCCTACGAGCAGTACTTC
CATSDGGTGAYEQYF
>TRBJ2-1|TRBV5-1|.|.
TGCGCCAGCAGCTTTCCACTGCCTCGGGACTTGTCGACAGATGAGCAGTTCTTC
CASSFPLPRDLSTDEQFF
>TRBJ2-5|TRBV7-2|.|TRBD1
TGTGCCAGCAGCTTATGCCGTTGTGACAGGGGGGAGACCCAGTACTTC
CASSLCRCDRGETQYF
>TRBJ1-1|TRBV29-1|.|.
TGCAGCGTTGGACGGAAAATGAACACTGAAGCTTTCTTT
CSVGRKMNTEAFF
>TRBJ2-5|TRBV4-3|.|TRBD2
TGCGCCAGCAGCCAAGATATAGGGGGACTAGCGGGAGAGTACCAAGAGACCCAGTACTTC
CASSQDIGGLAGEYQETQYF
>TRBJ2-1|TRBV9|.|.
TGTGCCAGCAGCGTCCGGACAGCCAGCTCCTACAATGAGCAGTTCTTC
CASSVRTASSYNEQFF
>TRBJ2-7|TRBV19|.|TRBD2
TGTGCCAGTAGTATGGTGAGCGGGGGGTACGAGCAGTACTTC
CASSMVSGGYEQYF
>TRBJ1-5|TRBV12-3/TRBV12-4|few|TRBD1
TGTGCCAGCACTGGGACAGGCAGTCAGCCCCAGCATTTT
CASTGTGSQPQHF
>TRBJ2-2|TRBV4-1|.|.
TGCGCCAGCAGCCAAGATCTAACCGGGGAGCTGTTTTTT
CASSQDLTGELFF
>TRBJ2-7|TRBV15|.|.
TGTGCCACCAGCCCCGGTCGTGTCGTTTCGGGGGTCCAGTACTTC
CATSPGRVVSGVQYF
>TRBJ2-1|TRBV12-3/TRBV12-4|.|.
TGTGCCAGCAGCCCTGAAAAAACTAGGCATCATGAGCAGTTCTTC
CASSPEKTRHHEQFF
>TRBJ2-7|TRBV20-1|.|.
TGCAGTGCCACGGGACTCCGGGGGACCTACGAGCAGTACTTC
CSATGLRGTYEQYF